These 10 T cell receptor beta chains were sequenced from one sample in a study of shared clonotypes between healthy human individuals. Sequencing used immunoSEQ multiplex PCR; TCRdb keeps in-frame clones, though not all of them. The data show roughly 1,800,000 clones, approximately 94% seen once. Naive CD8 cells lacked CD45RO, underwent positive selection for CCR7 and left out terminally differentiated effector memory CD45RA+ cells. What was sequenced was naive CD8+ T cells sorted from blood. The receptors stem from a man between 18 and 35 years old in good health.

The rearrangement links TRBV30 to TRBJ1-2; possible D gene TRBD1, 6 bases. Trimming removed 4 bases at V and 4 bases at J, with 10 bases between. CDR3 length: 12 amino acids. The germline CDR1 and CDR2 sequences are GTSNPN and SVGIG (reference sequence). The CDR3, as DNA: TGTGCCTGGACCCAGGACAGCTATGGCTACACCTTC. Amino acids: CAWTQDSYGYTF.

The J gene is TRBJ2-2, the V gene TRBV4-2; 13 positions match TRBD2. The V and J ends lost 1 base and 5 bases, in that order; junction bases with no gene match: 1. In germline, CDR1 is LGHNA, CDR2 YNFKEQ. CDR3 length: 16 residues. The CDR3 DNA is TGTGCCAGCAGCCAAGCGACTAGCGGGGGGACCGGGGAGCTGTTTTTT. Translating it yields CASSQATSGGTGELFF.

The V and J genes are TRBV19 and TRBJ1-5; 10 bases align to TRBD1. This CDR3 region has 16 residues. J lost 1 base, V lost 5 bases, and 5 bases had no gene match. Germline CDR1 reads LNHDA; CDR2 reads SQIVND (reference sequence). The CDR3: CASSPGTGVSNQPQHF. The CDR3 nucleotides read TGTGCCAGTAGTCCCGGGACAGGGGTCAGCAATCAGCCCCAGCATTTT. The variable domain in full, with the rest retrieved from reference TRBV19 and TRBJ1-5, is DGGITQSPKYLFRKEGQNVTLSCEQNLNHDAMYWYRQDPGQGLRLIYYSQIVNDFQKGDIAEGYSVSREKKESFPLTVTSAQKNPTAFYLCASSPGTGVSNQPQHFGDGTRLSIL.

This clone was observed a handful of times. The chain is built from TRBV4-1 and TRBJ1-2, with unresolved D. With 2 bases removed from V and 4 bases from J, the gap between germline ends came to 14 bases. The CDR3 spans 15 residues. The germline V gene encodes CDR1 MGHRA and CDR2 YSYEKL. CDR3 DNA: TGCGCCAGCAGCCAACGGACGGGAGGCCTCTATGGCTACACCTTC. Its protein product is CASSQRTGGLYGYTF.

V usage is TRBV2 and J usage is TRBJ1-6, with D tentatively TRBD1 (6 bases). The germline V and J ends were trimmed by 3 bases and 5 bases, with 11 bases remaining between them. Germline V gene lookup returns CDR1 SNHLY and CDR2 FYNNEI. The CDR3 contains 15 residues. CDR3 region: CASSDRQEDNSPLHF. CDR3 DNA sequence: TGTGCCAGCAGTGATCGACAGGAGGATAATTCACCCCTCCACTTT.

The chain uses TRBV2 and TRBJ1-4, with 9 bases lining up with TRBD1. The CDR3 covers 14 residues. Germline values: CDR1 SNHLY, CDR2 FYNNEI. V trimming: 6 bases; J trimming: 4 bases; junction bases outside the gene matches: 3. The DNA of the CDR3 is TGTGCCAGCAGAACAGGGGGCGATAATGAAAAACTGTTTTTT. This translates into CASRTGGDNEKLFF.

The chain has TRBV6-5 and TRBJ1-1; D is possibly TRBD1 (6 bases). The germline V gene encodes CDR1 MNHEY and CDR2 SVGAGI. V shed 4 bases and J shed 0 bases, with 9 bases lying between them. The CDR3 spans 14 residues. The CDR3 nucleotides read TGTGCCAGCAGTTCCGGGACATTGAACACTGAAGCTTTCTTT. Its translation: CASSSGTLNTEAFF.

This chain connects TRBV2 to TRBJ1-1, with no clear D. With 9 bases removed from V and 5 bases from J, the gap between germline ends came to 7 bases. Germline V lookup: CDR1 SNHLY, CDR2 FYNNEI. CDR3 size: 10 residues. CDR3 bases: TGTGCCAGATCGGTAACTGAAGCTTTCTTT. This encodes CARSVTEAFF.

The genes are TRBV28 and TRBJ1-4; 9 bases are shared with TRBD1. V gave up 6 bases and J gave up 3 bases; unmatched junction bases: 8. This CDR3 contains 16 residues. Per the germline V gene, CDR1 is MDHEN and CDR2 is SYDVKM. The CDR3 DNA reads as TGTGCCAGCAGCCCTTGGACAGGGGCCCCTAATGAAAAACTGTTTTTT. Amino acid sequence: CASSPWTGAPNEKLFF.

This chain links TRBV29-1 with TRBJ2-2; no clear D. This CDR3 comprises 12 residues. CDR1 SQVTM and CDR2 ANQGSEA come from the germline V gene. V was cut by 4 bases and J by 1 base, with 4 bases left in between. CDR3 protein: CSVVLNTGELFF. The CDR3 DNA reads as TGCAGCGTTGTCCTGAACACCGGGGAGCTGTTTTTT.